This TCR beta chain was profiled in a study of beta chain features in type 1 diabetes. This clone appeared a few times. Trimming left V 6 bases short and J 6 bases short, with 15 bases between. The germline V gene encodes CDR1 SEHNR and CDR2 FQNEAQ (reference sequence). The CDR3 extends over 14 amino acids. Of the isolated RNA, all was reverse transcribed, and so the sequenced material was expressed TCRB transcripts. Profiling relied on immunoSEQ multiplex PCR, and the TCRdb table lists in-frame clones only, not all of them. The table records 900,000 or so clones, 17% of them present only once. V is TRBV7-9 and J is TRBJ2-1; the D is unclear. Source material: naive CD4+ T cells from blood. This receptor was taken from a woman younger than 35 in good health. In DNA form, the CDR3 reads TGTGCCAGCAGTTCACCCCGACGAGCCAATGAGCAGTTCTTC. It translates to CASSSPRRANEQFF. The whole variable domain, filled in from reference TRBV7-9 and TRBJ2-1, reads DTGVSQNPRHKITKRGQNVTFRCDPISEHNRLYWYRQTLGQGPEFLTYFQNEAQLEKSRLLSDRFSAERPKGSFSTLEIQRTEQGDSAMYLCASSSPRRANEQFFGPGTRLTVL.